The rows below give T cell receptor beta chains drawn from one sample of a study of Tregs in tolerant kidney transplant recipients. The table came from immunoSEQ multiplex PCR; TCRdb's copy has only in-frame clones and leaves some out. The repertoire holds about 88,000 clones, with approximately 90% as singletons. Sequencing input: CD8+ T cells from blood. The receptors originated from a human donor in good health. Both conserved end residues are part of each CDR3. The order of the fields is J gene, V gene, CDR3 protein.

j_call: TRBJ2-1; v_call: TRBV2; cdr3_aa: CATPPRGGSYNEQFF
j_call: TRBJ2-6; v_call: TRBV19; cdr3_aa: CAGKRDQMGPSGANVLTF
j_call: TRBJ2-1; v_call: TRBV7-9; cdr3_aa: CASSSRDFSYNEQFF
j_call: TRBJ2-5; v_call: TRBV30; cdr3_aa: CAWSVLARGGETQYF
j_call: TRBJ2-2; v_call: TRBV6-4; cdr3_aa: CASSDGQRDTGELFF
j_call: TRBJ2-2; v_call: TRBV12-5; cdr3_aa: CASGLGVWGQGGELFF
j_call: TRBJ1-1; v_call: TRBV19; cdr3_aa: CASSRAPGSMNTEAFF
j_call: TRBJ2-7; v_call: TRBV27; cdr3_aa: CASSLGQGAREQYF
j_call: TRBJ2-3; v_call: TRBV4-2; cdr3_aa: CASSQPGGGGTDTQYF
j_call: TRBJ2-7; v_call: TRBV6-4; cdr3_aa: CASSAQAGTSGNEQYF
j_call: TRBJ2-1; v_call: TRBV13; cdr3_aa: CASEFGGEGNNEQFF
j_call: TRBJ2-3; v_call: TRBV9; cdr3_aa: CASSVEGLASPDTQYF
j_call: TRBJ1-2; v_call: TRBV2; cdr3_aa: CASLGGAYGYTF
j_call: TRBJ1-1; v_call: TRBV5-1; cdr3_aa: CASSWGQGLEAFF